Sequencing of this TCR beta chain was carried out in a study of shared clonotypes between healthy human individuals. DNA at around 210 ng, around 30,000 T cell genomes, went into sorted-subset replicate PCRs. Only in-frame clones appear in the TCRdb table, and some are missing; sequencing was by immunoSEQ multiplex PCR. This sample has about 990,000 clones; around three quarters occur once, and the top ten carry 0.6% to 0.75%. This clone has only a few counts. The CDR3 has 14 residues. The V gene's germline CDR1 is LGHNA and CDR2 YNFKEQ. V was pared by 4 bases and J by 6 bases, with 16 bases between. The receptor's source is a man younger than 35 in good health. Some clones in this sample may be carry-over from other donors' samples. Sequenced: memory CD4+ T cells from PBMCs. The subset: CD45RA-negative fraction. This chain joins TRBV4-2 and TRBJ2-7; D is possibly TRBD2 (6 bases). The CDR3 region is CASSPRTGETEQYF. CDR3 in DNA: TGTGCCAGCAGCCCGCGGACGGGGGAGACCGAGCAGTACTTC.